Below, 30 T cell receptor beta chains from the same sample are listed, as sequenced in a study of OX40 agonist ivuxolimab in advanced cancers. Repertoires were generated with immunoSEQ multiplex PCR, while TCRdb's copy carries only in-frame clones and drops some. Of 30,000 to 40,000 clones listed, about 82% are singletons. Here the sequenced sample was CD4+ or CD8+ T cells sorted from blood, taken in a trial of the OX40 agonist ivuxolimab. The receptors here all came from an adult with an advanced solid tumor such as melanoma, head and neck, liver or kidney cancer.

The chain employs TRBV28 and TRBJ1-5; 9 bases agree with TRBD1. V lost 5 bases to trimming and J lost 7 bases; unmatched junction nucleotides: 9. The CDR3 sequence is 15 residues long. In germline, CDR1 is MDHEN, CDR2 SYDVKM. The CDR3 DNA follows: TGTGCCAGCAGTCGAAACAGGGGGCTCGGGCAGCCCCAGCATTTT. This translates into CASSRNRGLGQPQHF.

This clone was picked up one time. The chain employs TRBV7-2 and TRBJ1-6; D is possibly TRBD1 (5 bases). This CDR3 spans 13 amino acids. Germline V gene data show CDR1 as SGHTA and CDR2 as FQGNSA. V lost 5 bases, J lost 9 bases, and 11 bases lay in between. The CDR3 DNA sequence: TGTGCCAGCAGCGCCTGGGACTCTTCACCCCTCCACTTT. Encoded protein: CASSAWDSSPLHF.

V usage is TRBV29-1 and J usage is TRBJ2-7; TRBD1 aligns across 7 bases. With 4 bases clipped from V and 0 bases from J, the junction kept 3 bases outside the gene matches. Germline loops: CDR1 SQVTM, CDR2 ANQGSEA. The CDR3 has 13 residues. The CDR3 protein is CSVARTGSYEQYF. The DNA for the CDR3 is TGCAGCGTTGCGCGGACAGGCTCCTACGAGCAGTACTTC.

The chain links TRBV19 to TRBJ2-1, with 9 positions matching TRBD2. Germline CDR1 LNHDA, CDR2 SQIVND (reference sequence). Losses at the gene ends were 6 bases for V and 5 bases for J; bases not matched to a gene: 2. The CDR3 runs to 13 residues. The CDR3 nucleotides are TGTGCCAGTAGCCTAGCGGGAAACAATGAGCAGTTCTTC. Translated, it gives CASSLAGNNEQFF.

The J gene is TRBJ2-2, the V gene TRBV21-1; TRBD2 was called by the table and not checked on the DNA. TRBV21-1 corresponds to a pseudogene. The CDR3 consists of 21 residues. The DNA for the CDR3 is TGTGCCAGCAGCAAAGTCCTATTAGGTCTAGCGGGAGTGGAGAGCACCGGGGAGCTGTTTTTT. This gives the protein CASSKVLLGLAGVESTGELFF.

The chain carries TRBV10-3 and TRBJ1-5; TRBD1 might be the D (5 bases). Germline loops: CDR1 ENHRY, CDR2 SYGVKD. CDR3 length equals 14 residues. The ends were cut back, 3 bases at V and 8 bases at J, with 14 bases in the middle. CDR3 sequence: CAISDGATQEPQHF. The DNA for the CDR3 is TGTGCCATCAGTGATGGGGCCACCCAGGAGCCCCAGCATTTT.

The rearrangement uses TRBV10-3 and TRBJ2-7, with TRBD1 matching over 8 bases. V shed 6 bases, J shed 1 base, and the junction held 5 bases outside the gene matches. Germline CDR1 and CDR2: ENHRY and SYGVKD. The CDR3 runs to 14 residues. The DNA for the CDR3 is TGTGCCATCAGAACCGACAGGGGTTCCTACGAGCAGTACTTC. It encodes CAIRTDRGSYEQYF.

This sequence joins TRBV14 and TRBJ2-2; 8 bases line up with TRBD1. The CDR3 consists of 18 residues. Germline loops: CDR1 SGHDN, CDR2 FVKESK. V trimming: 6 bases; J trimming: 0 bases; junction bases outside the gene matches: 12. CDR3 sequence: CASSYRYGTGANTGELFF. DNA of the CDR3: TGTGCCAGCAGTTACCGATATGGGACAGGCGCGAACACCGGGGAGCTGTTTTTT.

The gene calls are TRBV29-1 and TRBJ2-7, with 9 nucleotides matching TRBD1. Trimming removed 7 bases from V and 3 bases from J; junction bases left unmatched: 10. The CDR3 totals 14 residues. Germline CDR1 and CDR2: SQVTM and ANQGSEA. CDR3 sequence reads: CSALGGTGNYEQYF. CDR3 coding DNA: TGCAGCGCCCTAGGGGGGACAGGGAACTACGAGCAGTACTTC.

The chain links TRBV11-3 to TRBJ2-1; 7 nucleotides agree with TRBD1. Germline CDR1 is SGHNT and CDR2 is YENEEA. V dropped 4 bases and J dropped 8; count of bases not matched to a gene: 8. This CDR3 spans 14 amino acids. Written as DNA, the CDR3 is TGTGCCAGCAGCTCACCAGACAGGGCCGATGAGCAGTTCTTC. This sequence encodes CASSSPDRADEQFF.

The rearrangement joins TRBV28 to TRBJ2-1, with D maybe TRBD2 (6 bases). Germline assignment: CDR1 MDHEN and CDR2 SYDVKM. Deletions cut 3 bases from V and 3 bases from J, with 15 bases between. The CDR3 spans 16 residues. The CDR3 nucleotides read TGTGCCAGCAGTTTCGGGGGATCGCACTACTACAATGAGCAGTTCTTC. It translates to CASSFGGSHYYNEQFF.

This clone was detected ten times or more. V and J are TRBV19 and TRBJ2-5; D remains unclear. The germline V and J ends were trimmed by 0 bases and 6 bases, with 14 bases remaining between them. Germline loops: CDR1 LNHDA, CDR2 SQIVND (reference sequence). The CDR3 contains 15 residues. The CDR3 sequence is CASSIDPGPTKTQYF. The DNA for the CDR3 is TGTGCCAGTAGTATAGACCCGGGCCCAACGAAGACCCAGTACTTC.

The chain combines TRBV5-1 with TRBJ1-5; D might be TRBD1 (6 bases). Germline CDR1 SGHRS, CDR2 YFSETQ. The CDR3 covers 14 residues. V lost 1 base, J lost 3 bases, and 8 bases lay in between. For the CDR3, the DNA is TGCGCCAGCAGCTTGTCAGGGGCCAATCAGCCCCAGCATTTT. Translating it yields CASSLSGANQPQHF. The full variable domain, with the rest looked up from reference TRBV5-1 and TRBJ1-5, is KAGVTQTPRYLIKTRGQQVTLSCSPISGHRSVSWYQQTPGQGLQFLFEYFSETQRNKGNFPGRFSGRQFSNSRSEMNVSTLELGDSALYLCASSLSGANQPQHFGDGTRLSIL.

Points on this clone: An end of the junction differs from the germline gene, which may be a read error. The CDR3 protein is CASSQDFGTATLNPEAFF. The CDR3 coding sequence is TGCGCCAGCAGCCAAGATTTTGGGACAGCTACCCTGAACCCTGAAGCTTTCTTT. The rearrangement uses TRBV4-1 and TRBJ1-1, with 7 bases matching TRBD1. The germline V gene has CDR1 MGHRA and CDR2 YSYEKL. The CDR3 contains 18 residues.

This rearrangement joins TRBV7-9 to TRBJ1-2; tentatively, D is TRBD1 (5 bases). Trimming removed 7 bases from V and 2 bases from J, with 17 bases in between. The germline CDR1 and CDR2 sequences are SEHNR and FQNEAQ (reference sequence). The CDR3 length is 15 residues. The CDR3 sequence: CASTKGSGANYGYTF. DNA of the CDR3: TGTGCCAGCACCAAGGGGTCCGGGGCGAACTATGGCTACACCTTC.

This rearrangement joins TRBV5-6 to TRBJ2-4; unclear D gene. This CDR3 is 16 amino acids long. Germline CDR1 is SGHDT and CDR2 is YYEEEE. V was pared by 3 bases and J by 0 bases, with 13 bases between. CDR3 amino acids: CASSSGLQLAKNIQYF. CDR3 bases: TGTGCCAGCAGCTCGGGCCTACAACTAGCCAAAAACATTCAGTACTTC.

The chain employs TRBV9 and TRBJ1-4, with D unresolved. V was trimmed by 0 bases and J by 8 bases, leaving 14 bases between them. Germline values: CDR1 SGDLS, CDR2 YYNGEE. The CDR3 spans 15 residues. The CDR3 loop is CASSVGQASGEKLFF. The CDR3 nucleotides read TGTGCCAGCAGCGTAGGCCAGGCCTCCGGGGAAAAACTGTTTTTT.

This clone has a handful of counts. V usage is TRBV4-1 and J usage is TRBJ2-1; D not certain. CDR3 size: 13 residues. The germline V gene has CDR1 MGHRA and CDR2 YSYEKL. Trimming took off 2 bases at V and 5 bases at J, with 7 bases between the two ends. DNA for the CDR3: TGCGCCAGCAGCCAATCCCGGGACAATGAGCAGTTCTTC. Translation gives CASSQSRDNEQFF.

On this clone itself: At the DNA level, this CDR3 is encoded by other sequences in the same sample as well. In nucleotides, the CDR3 is TGTGCCAGCGGGACGGAGAACAATGAGCAGTTCTTC. Translation gives CASGTENNEQFF. The V gene is TRBV27, the J gene TRBJ2-1; possibly TRBD1 or TRBD2 for D (5 bases each). Looked up from germline, CDR1 is MNHEY and CDR2 is SMNVEV (reference sequence). V dropped 8 bases and J dropped 5 bases, with 10 bases sitting between them. This CDR3 spans 12 amino acids.

The genes are TRBV7-9 and TRBJ1-1; the D gene is possibly TRBD1 (5 bases). Germline V gene sequence: CDR1 SEHNR, CDR2 FQNEAQ (reference sequence). This CDR3 is built from 15 residues. Trimming stripped 8 bases from V and 3 bases from J, with 19 bases between. The CDR3 region has the DNA TGTGCCAGCGGACAATCAGGTGGGGGGGACACTGAAGCTTTCTTT. It is translated as CASGQSGGGDTEAFF.

The rearrangement links TRBV4-1 to TRBJ2-7; 12 nucleotides align to TRBD2. Germline V lookup: CDR1 MGHRA, CDR2 YSYEKL. The CDR3 is 15 amino acids. V lost 3 bases to trimming and J lost 4 bases; unmatched junction nucleotides: 4. Here the CDR3 DNA reads TGCGCCAGCAGCCACCTACTAGCGGGAGGTTACGAGCAGTACTTC. Its translation: CASSHLLAGGYEQYF.

The genes are TRBV18 and TRBJ2-7, with D perhaps TRBD1 (6 bases). The CDR3 spans 14 residues. Germline V gives CDR1 KGHSH, CDR2 LQKENI. V lost 3 bases and J 0 bases, leaving 9 bases between the germline ends. The DNA of the CDR3 is TGTGCCAGCTCACCGGACAGTGACTCCTACGAGCAGTACTTC. This encodes CASSPDSDSYEQYF.

This chain joins TRBV10-3 and TRBJ1-2, with D maybe TRBD1 (5 bases). The CDR3 runs 14 residues. Deletions cut 2 bases from V and 6 bases from J, with 13 bases between. CDR1 is ENHRY and CDR2 is SYGVKD in the germline V gene. The CDR3 nucleotides read TGTGCCATCAGTGAGGGTGGGGGGATGGATGGCTACACCTTC. This codes for CAISEGGGMDGYTF.

V is TRBV28 and J is TRBJ1-2, with a weak D call TRBD1 (5 bases). Germline V CDR1 and CDR2: MDHEN, SYDVKM. Deletions cut 7 bases from V and 2 bases from J, with 17 bases between. The CDR3 loop spans 15 amino acids. The CDR3 sequence is CASNPRGVGNYGYTF. CDR3 nucleotide sequence: TGTGCCAGCAACCCGCGGGGGGTGGGGAACTATGGCTACACCTTC.

The chain carries TRBV28 and TRBJ1-2, with a possible D match to TRBD1 (6 bases). V was clipped by 4 bases and J by 4 bases, with 10 bases between them. CDR1 and CDR2 (germline): MDHEN, SYDVKM. The CDR3 length is 13 residues. In DNA, the CDR3 is TGTGCCAGCAGTTCCCAACAGGGCTATGGCTACACCTTC. This sequence encodes CASSSQQGYGYTF.

V is TRBV9 and J is TRBJ2-6, with D maybe TRBD1 (7 bases). CDR3 size: 18 residues. The germline V gene has CDR1 SGDLS and CDR2 YYNGEE. Trimming pared 0 bases from V and 0 bases from J, leaving 13 bases between. In DNA, the CDR3 is TGTGCCAGCAGCGTAGCCCCAGGGGGGAGCTCTGGGGCCAACGTCCTGACTTTC. Its protein product is CASSVAPGGSSGANVLTF.

The rearrangement uses TRBV27 and TRBJ1-2; D is ambiguous. V shed 4 bases and J shed 1 base, with 7 bases lying between them. Germline assignment: CDR1 MNHEY and CDR2 SMNVEV (reference sequence). The CDR3 sequence is 13 residues long. The CDR3 region is CASSSTGNYGYTF. The DNA of the CDR3 is TGTGCCAGCAGTTCGACTGGTAACTATGGCTACACCTTC.

The V call is TRBV18, the J call TRBJ1-2, with TRBD1 matching over 8 bases. Germline V gives CDR1 KGHSH, CDR2 LQKENI. V was pared by 0 bases and J by 6 bases, with 6 bases of the junction left unmatched. This CDR3 has 15 amino acids. CDR3 amino acids: CASSPPGQGWDGYTF. DNA for the CDR3: TGTGCCAGCTCACCACCAGGACAGGGCTGGGATGGCTACACCTTC.

The V gene is TRBV6-5, the J gene TRBJ1-1, with D possibly TRBD1 on 6 matching bases. The CDR3 sequence is 14 residues long. The V gene lost 4 bases and the J gene lost 3 bases, with 12 bases spanning the gap. Germline V lookup: CDR1 MNHEY, CDR2 SVGAGI. The CDR3 DNA is TGTGCCAGCAGTTTTGAGGCAGGGGACACTGAAGCTTTCTTT. Amino acids: CASSFEAGDTEAFF.

The genes are TRBV6-4 and TRBJ2-1, with D tentatively TRBD1 or TRBD2 (6 bases each). Germline values: CDR1 MRHNA, CDR2 SNTAGT. Deletions cut 5 bases from V and 0 bases from J, with 11 bases between. The CDR3 totals 15 residues. The CDR3 protein is CASSRGPLSYNEQFF. CDR3 nucleotides: TGTGCCAGCAGTCGGGGGCCCCTCTCCTACAATGAGCAGTTCTTC.